These 24 T cell receptor beta chains originate from one sample sequenced in a study of control samples from healthy donors and cancer patients. Sequenced by immunoSEQ multiplex PCR; TCRdb stores in-frame clones only, minus some. The table lists 150,000 or so clones, 92% of them singletons. The specimen sequenced was blood. These receptors were obtained from a woman in her forties or fifties in good health.

The chain combines TRBV2 with TRBJ1-1, with unresolved D. Germline CDR1 and CDR2: SNHLY and FYNNEI. CDR3 length: 14 residues. Trimming removed 4 bases at V and 1 base at J, with 10 bases between. CDR3 nucleotides: TGTGCCAGCAGTGTGAGGGCGGGGAACACTGAAGCTTTCTTT. This gives the protein CASSVRAGNTEAFF. The variable domain in full, completed from reference TRBV2 and TRBJ1-1, reads EPEVTQTPSHQVTQMGQEVILRCVPISNHLYFYWYRQILGQKVEFLVSFYNNEISEKSEIFDDQFSVERPDGSNFTLKIRSTKLEDSAMYFCASSVRAGNTEAFFGQGTRLTVV.

The rearrangement joins TRBV25-1 to TRBJ1-2; tentatively, D is TRBD1 (5 bases). The CDR3 sequence is 12 residues long. V was shortened by 1 base and J by 9 bases, with 9 bases between the two germline ends. Per the germline V gene, CDR1 is MGHDK and CDR2 is SYGVNS. As DNA, the CDR3 is TGTGCCAGCAGTGAATTCGGGGCCCGCTACACCTTC. This encodes CASSEFGARYTF.

V gene TRBV19 combines with J gene TRBJ1-2; tentative D call: TRBD1 (5 bases). The CDR3 is 13 amino acids. V dropped 1 base and J dropped 8 bases, with 11 bases sitting between them. Germline CDR1 reads LNHDA; CDR2 reads SQIVND (reference sequence). The CDR3 region has the DNA TGTGCCAGTAGTATAGTGGCAGGGTTCGGCTACACCTTC. Translated: CASSIVAGFGYTF.

The CDR3 here is CASSQMLGGRPTDTQYF. For the CDR3, the DNA is TGTGCCAGCAGCCAGATGTTGGGGGGAAGGCCTACAGATACGCAGTATTTT. The genes are TRBV5-8 and TRBJ2-3; possible D gene TRBD2, 6 bases. From germline, CDR1 is SGHTS and CDR2 YDEGEE. The germline V and J ends were trimmed by 4 bases and 3 bases, with 21 bases remaining between them. CDR3 length: 17 residues.

The chain recombines TRBV6-1 with TRBJ2-1; a possible D gene is TRBD1 (9 bases). Germline V CDR1 and CDR2: MNHNS, SASEGT. Between the trimmed V and J ends, which lost 4 bases and 4 bases, there was a span of 29 bases. CDR3 length: 20 residues. The CDR3 is CASSARGDRVAGGTYNEQFF. The DNA of the CDR3 is TGTGCCAGCAGTGCCCGGGGGGACAGGGTTGCGGGAGGCACATACAATGAGCAGTTCTTC.

This clone was seen once. The chain links TRBV6-5 to TRBJ1-1, with D perhaps TRBD1 (5 bases). Germline V CDR1 and CDR2: MNHEY, SVGAGI. This CDR3 has 13 amino acids. Trimming took 8 bases from V and 2 from J, leaving 12 bases between them. CDR3 sequence: CASVGTGNTEAFF. The CDR3 nucleotides read TGTGCCAGCGTTGGGACTGGCAACACTGAAGCTTTCTTT.

This chain links TRBV19 with TRBJ1-1; D gene ambiguous. Germline V gives CDR1 LNHDA, CDR2 SQIVND (reference sequence). The CDR3 runs to 14 residues. V was trimmed by 5 bases and J by 2 bases, leaving 12 bases between them. The CDR3 DNA follows: TGTGCCAGTAGTCGGGGAGGGAGCAACACTGAAGCTTTCTTT. Translation gives CASSRGGSNTEAFF.

The J gene is TRBJ2-5, the V gene TRBV29-1; 9 bases agree with TRBD2. Germline V gene sequence: CDR1 SQVTM, CDR2 ANQGSEA. The CDR3 length is 15 residues. Unmatched junction bases numbered 10, after V lost 7 bases and J lost 1 base. Here the CDR3 reads CSASGTSTRQETQYF. The CDR3 nucleotides read TGCAGCGCCTCCGGGACTAGCACCCGCCAAGAGACCCAGTACTTC.

The genes are TRBV30 and TRBJ1-4; TRBD1 is a possible D gene (5 bases). Germline CDR1 and CDR2: GTSNPN and SVGIG (reference sequence). The length of the CDR3 is 14 residues. V gave up 4 bases and J gave up 0 bases, with 9 bases separating them. Here the CDR3 DNA reads TGTGCCTGGAAAGGGGCTGCAACTAATGAAAAACTGTTTTTT. Translation: CAWKGAATNEKLFF.

The CDR3 is CASSLGTSGPLSYNEQFF. CDR3 sequence (DNA): TGTGCCAGCAGCTTGGGGACTAGCGGTCCACTCAGCTACAATGAGCAGTTCTTC. J is TRBJ2-1 and V is TRBV11-2; 11 bases align to TRBD2. The CDR3 is 18 residues long. With 3 bases clipped from V and 3 bases from J, the junction kept 10 bases outside the gene matches. Germline-derived CDR1 and CDR2 are SGHAT and FQNNGV.

The chain joins TRBV7-2 to TRBJ2-2, with 8 positions matching TRBD2. Germline V gene lookup returns CDR1 SGHTA and CDR2 FQGNSA. After removal of 6 bases from V and 1 base from J, the junction contained 7 bases not matched to a gene. The CDR3 runs to 16 residues. The CDR3 sequence: CASRKSSGENTGELFF. The CDR3 DNA sequence: TGTGCCAGCAGAAAGAGTAGCGGGGAGAACACCGGGGAGCTGTTTTTT.

The rearrangement links TRBV2 to TRBJ1-2; D is unclear. The germline gives CDR1 SNHLY, CDR2 FYNNEI. V lost 5 bases and J 3 bases, leaving 13 bases between the germline ends. The CDR3 loop spans 14 amino acids. The CDR3 spells CASSPNPPDYGYTF. The DNA of the CDR3 is TGTGCCAGCAGTCCAAATCCGCCAGACTATGGCTACACCTTC.

The V call is TRBV19, the J call TRBJ1-6; D is unresolved. Germline-derived CDR1 and CDR2 are LNHDA and SQIVND (reference sequence). The CDR3 runs 12 residues. Trimming took 3 bases from V and 6 from J, leaving 3 bases between them. The CDR3 coding sequence is TGTGCCAGTAGTATTAGTAATTCACCCCTCCACTTT. Translated: CASSISNSPLHF. Full variable domain (rest looked up from reference TRBV19 and TRBJ1-6): DGGITQSPKYLFRKEGQNVTLSCEQNLNHDAMYWYRQDPGQGLRLIYYSQIVNDFQKGDIAEGYSVSREKKESFPLTVTSAQKNPTAFYLCASSISNSPLHFGNGTRLTVT.

The gene calls are TRBV3-1 (or the pseudogene TRBV3-2) and TRBJ2-5, with D perhaps given as TRBD1 or TRBD2 (6 bases each). Germline loops: CDR1 LGHDT, CDR2 YNNKEL (reference sequence). V lost 0 bases and J 4 bases, leaving 15 bases between the germline ends. The CDR3 length is 16 residues. In DNA form, the CDR3 reads TGTGCCAGCAGCCAAGATCAGACGGGGGCGCGAGAGACCCAGTACTTC. As protein: CASSQDQTGARETQYF.

Only one count was recorded for this clone. The DNA for the CDR3 is TGTGCCAGCAGCAGGGACTCTGGAAACACCATATATTTT. Translated, it gives CASSRDSGNTIYF. The J gene is TRBJ1-3, the V gene TRBV6-5; weak D call: TRBD1 (5 bases). CDR1 is MNHEY, CDR2 SVGAGI, per germline. The ends were cut back, 6 bases at V and 0 bases at J, with 6 bases in the middle. This CDR3 comprises 13 residues.

This clone is a singleton in its sample. This chain uses TRBV6-5 with TRBJ2-1, with D unclear. Per the germline V gene, CDR1 is MNHEY and CDR2 is SVGAGI. The CDR3 is 15 residues long. Deletions cut 6 bases from V and 4 bases from J, with 16 bases between. CDR3 region: CASRKERTDYNEQFF. The CDR3 bases are TGTGCCAGCAGGAAAGAGAGGACGGATTACAATGAGCAGTTCTTC.

V is TRBV9 and J is TRBJ1-2; no reliable D call. CDR1 is SGDLS, CDR2 YYNGEE, per germline. The CDR3 runs to 13 residues. With 0 bases removed from V and 0 bases from J, the gap between germline ends came to 3 bases. The CDR3 is CASSVEPNYGYTF. The CDR3 nucleotides are TGTGCCAGCAGCGTAGAACCTAACTATGGCTACACCTTC.

This chain uses TRBV6-6 with TRBJ1-2, with 10 bases identical to TRBD1. The trim removed 5 bases at V and 5 bases at J, leaving 2 bases unmatched. The length of the CDR3 is 13 residues. Per the germline V gene, CDR1 is MNHNY and CDR2 is SVGAGI (reference sequence). Written as DNA, the CDR3 is TGTGCCAGCAGTCGGACAGGGGGGTATGGCTACACCTTC. It translates to CASSRTGGYGYTF.

In its sample, this clone was seen a few times. Germline and junction disagree at one end, which may indicate a read error. V and J are TRBV7-7 and TRBJ2-1; 8 bases match TRBD2. The CDR3 length is 15 residues. CDR1 SSHAT and CDR2 FNYEAQ come from the germline V gene (reference sequence). The CDR3 loop reads CASSLSGTRGNEQFF. The CDR3 nucleotides read TGTGCTAGCAGCTTATCCGGGACTAGAGGCAATGAGCAGTTCTTC.

The CDR3 DNA reads as TGTGCCAGCAGCCAAGAGCCCGCCTTTAACAATGAGCAGTTCTTC. The encoded protein is CASSQEPAFNNEQFF. The chain couples TRBV3-1 (or the pseudogene TRBV3-2) to TRBJ2-1; D is undetermined. CDR1 and CDR2 from the germline V gene are LGHDT and YNNKEL (reference sequence). V lost 0 bases, J lost 5 bases, and 11 bases lay in between. This CDR3 has 15 amino acids.

The count of this clone is one. The chain employs TRBV5-5 and TRBJ1-4; maybe TRBD1 (6 bases). CDR3 length: 16 amino acids. Germline values: CDR1 SGHKS, CDR2 YYEKEE (reference sequence). V dropped 0 bases and J dropped 8 bases, with 17 bases sitting between them. CDR3 DNA: TGTGCCAGCAGCTTGGTGTATGAGGGTGGGGGCGAAAAACTGTTTTTT. The encoded protein is CASSLVYEGGGEKLFF.

For the CDR3, the DNA is TGTGCCAGCAGCTTGGACCTTAACCCCGGGGGCCAATATGGCTACACCTTC. Protein: CASSLDLNPGGQYGYTF. This sequence joins TRBV5-5 and TRBJ1-2; maybe TRBD1 (6 bases). Trimming left V 0 bases short and J 5 bases short, with 20 bases between. The CDR3 runs 17 residues. The germline V gene encodes CDR1 SGHKS and CDR2 YYEKEE (reference sequence).

This clone was observed a few times. The rearrangement joins TRBV7-2 to TRBJ1-4; D is uncertain. Looked up from germline, CDR1 is SGHTA and CDR2 is FQGNSA. V lost 1 base to trimming and J lost 3 bases, with 12 bases between them. The CDR3 extends over 16 amino acids. The CDR3 nucleotides read TGTGCCAGCAGCTTAGTTAAAGCCAGCGCTAATGAAAAACTGTTTTTT. This sequence encodes CASSLVKASANEKLFF.

J is TRBJ1-2 and V is TRBV20-1, with D uncertain. The CDR3 length is 10 residues. Germline CDR1 DFQATT, CDR2 SNEGSKA (reference sequence). The V gene lost 3 bases and the J gene lost 4 bases, with 3 bases spanning the gap. The CDR3 nucleotides are TGCAGTGCTAGTACCTATGGCTACACCTTC. This codes for CSASTYGYTF.